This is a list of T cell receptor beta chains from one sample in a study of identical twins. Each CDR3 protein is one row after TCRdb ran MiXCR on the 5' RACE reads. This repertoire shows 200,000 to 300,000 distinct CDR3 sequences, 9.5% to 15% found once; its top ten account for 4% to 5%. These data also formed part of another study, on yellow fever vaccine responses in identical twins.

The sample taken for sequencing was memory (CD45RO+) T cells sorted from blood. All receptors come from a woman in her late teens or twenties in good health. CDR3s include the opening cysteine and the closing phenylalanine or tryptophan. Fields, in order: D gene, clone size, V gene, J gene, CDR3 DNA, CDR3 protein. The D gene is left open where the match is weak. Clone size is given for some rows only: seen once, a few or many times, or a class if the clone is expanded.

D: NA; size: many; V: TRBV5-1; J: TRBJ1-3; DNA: TGCGCCAGCAGTTTTGGTGCCGGACAGAACTCTGGAAACACCATATATTTT; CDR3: CASSFGAGQNSGNTIYF
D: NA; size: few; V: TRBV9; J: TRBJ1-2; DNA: TGTGCCAGCAGCGTTTCGGCCGAGGGGTATGGCTACACCTTC; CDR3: CASSVSAEGYGYTF
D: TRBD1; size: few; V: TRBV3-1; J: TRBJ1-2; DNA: TGTGCCAGCAGCCGGGAGGGACAGGGAATCTATGGCTACACCTTC; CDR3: CASSREGQGIYGYTF
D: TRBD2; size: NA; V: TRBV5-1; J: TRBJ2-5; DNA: TGCGCCAGCAGCGACGGGACTACTCAAGAGACCCAGTACTTC; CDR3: CASSDGTTQETQYF
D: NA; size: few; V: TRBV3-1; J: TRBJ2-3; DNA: TGTGCCAGCAGCCGCTACCCTACGCCAGGGGTAGCAGATACGCAGTATTTT; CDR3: CASSRYPTPGVADTQYF
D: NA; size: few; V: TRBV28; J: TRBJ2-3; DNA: TGTGCCAGCAGTCGCAGACTGACCAAAGGAGATACGCAGTATTTT; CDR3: CASSRRLTKGDTQYF
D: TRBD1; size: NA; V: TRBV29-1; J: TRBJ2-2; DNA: TGCAGCGTTTACAGGGGGAGTGGGAACACCGGGGAGCTGTTTTTT; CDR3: CSVYRGSGNTGELFF
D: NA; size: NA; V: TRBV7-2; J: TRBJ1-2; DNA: TGTGCCAGCAGCTCATTAATGTTTAACTATGGCTACACCTTC; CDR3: CASSSLMFNYGYTF
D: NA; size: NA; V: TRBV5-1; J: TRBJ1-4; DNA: TGCGCCAGCAGCTTGGATGCCGGGACCTCTTCCCGGGAAAAACTGTTTTTT; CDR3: CASSLDAGTSSREKLFF
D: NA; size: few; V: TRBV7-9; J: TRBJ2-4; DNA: TGTGCCAGCAGCTTGACGTACATTCAGTACTTC; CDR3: CASSLTYIQYF
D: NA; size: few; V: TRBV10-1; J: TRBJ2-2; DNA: TGCGCCAGCAGATCAGGGGGGGACACCGGGGAGCTGTTTTTT; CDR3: CASRSGGDTGELFF
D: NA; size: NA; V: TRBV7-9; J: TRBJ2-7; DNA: TGTGCCAGCAGCTTAGCGGGGGGACCTCTTGAGCAGTACTTC; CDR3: CASSLAGGPLEQYF
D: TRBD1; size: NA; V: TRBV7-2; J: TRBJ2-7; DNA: TGTGCCAGCAGCTCCTACCCGGGACAGGGGTACGAGCAGTACTTC; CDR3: CASSSYPGQGYEQYF
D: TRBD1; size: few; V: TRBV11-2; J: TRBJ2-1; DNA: TGTGCCAGCAGCTTATATCAGGGGGCATACAATGAGCAGTTCTTC; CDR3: CASSLYQGAYNEQFF
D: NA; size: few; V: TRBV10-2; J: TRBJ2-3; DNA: TGCGCCAGCAGTGGGAGGTCCGGCGATACGCAGTATTTT; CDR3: CASSGRSGDTQYF
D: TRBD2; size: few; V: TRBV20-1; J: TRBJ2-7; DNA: TGCAGTGCTCCTCCACAGACTAGCGGGGGCTACGAGCAGTACTTC; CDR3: CSAPPQTSGGYEQYF
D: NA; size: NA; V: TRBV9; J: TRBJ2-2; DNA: TGTGCCAGCAGCGTAGGACCTACGGCGAACACCGGGGAGCTGTTTTTT; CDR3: CASSVGPTANTGELFF
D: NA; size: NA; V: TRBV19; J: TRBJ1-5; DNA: TGTGCCAGTAGTATTGGGGAAAATCAGCCCCAGCATTTT; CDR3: CASSIGENQPQHF
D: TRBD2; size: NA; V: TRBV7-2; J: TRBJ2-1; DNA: TGTGCCAGCAACGGGGGGGGCTACAATGAGCAGTTCTTC; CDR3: CASNGGGYNEQFF
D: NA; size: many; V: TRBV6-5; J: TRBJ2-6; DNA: TGTGCCAGCAGTTACGACGGAAGGTACTCTGGGGCCAACGTCCTGACTTTC; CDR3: CASSYDGRYSGANVLTF
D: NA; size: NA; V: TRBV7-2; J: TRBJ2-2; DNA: TGTGCCAGCAGACCAGCTCCCTCCGCGAACACCGGGGAGCTGTTTTTT; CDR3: CASRPAPSANTGELFF
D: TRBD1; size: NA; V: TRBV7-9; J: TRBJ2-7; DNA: TGTGCCAGCACCCCGGACAGGGCACCCTACGAGCAGTACTTC; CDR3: CASTPDRAPYEQYF
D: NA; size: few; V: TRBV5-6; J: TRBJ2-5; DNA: TGTGCCAGCAGCATACCGGGACACCTACGGGAGACCCAGTACTTC; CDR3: CASSIPGHLRETQYF
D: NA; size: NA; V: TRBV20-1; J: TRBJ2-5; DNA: TGCAGTGCTAGAGATGGGGTGGGGGGTCAAGAGACCCAGTACTTC; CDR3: CSARDGVGGQETQYF
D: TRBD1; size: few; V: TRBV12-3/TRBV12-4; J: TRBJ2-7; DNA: TGTGCCAGTAAAGGGACAGGTTACGAGCAGTACTTC; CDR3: CASKGTGYEQYF
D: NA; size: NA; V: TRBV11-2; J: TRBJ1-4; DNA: TGTGCCAGCAGCTTGGGCCTGTATCCCGATGAAAAACTGTTTTTT; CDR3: CASSLGLYPDEKLFF
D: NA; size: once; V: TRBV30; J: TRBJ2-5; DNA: TGTGCCTGGAGTCGGTGGAGCAGTATCCAAGAGACCCAGTACTTC; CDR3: CAWSRWSSIQETQYF
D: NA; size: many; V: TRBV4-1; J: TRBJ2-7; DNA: TGCGCCAGCAGCCAACTGTCCGGACAGCCCTACGAGCAGTACTTC; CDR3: CASSQLSGQPYEQYF
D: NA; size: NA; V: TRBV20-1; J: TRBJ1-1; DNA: TGCAGTGCCCATCCCCCAGGAGTGGCTTTCTTT; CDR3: CSAHPPGVAFF
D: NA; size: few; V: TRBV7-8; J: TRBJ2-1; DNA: TGTGCCAGCTTCAATTGGGGAGGCTACAATGAGCAGTTCTTC; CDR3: CASFNWGGYNEQFF
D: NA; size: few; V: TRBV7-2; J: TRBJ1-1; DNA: TGTGCCAGCAGCTTAATTGGCAGGGAGACTGAAGCTTTCTTT; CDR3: CASSLIGRETEAFF
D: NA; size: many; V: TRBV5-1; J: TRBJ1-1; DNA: TGCGCCAGCAGCTGGGGGGGCGCCTCTGAAGCTTTCTTT; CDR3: CASSWGGASEAFF
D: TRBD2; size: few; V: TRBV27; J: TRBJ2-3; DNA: TGTGCCAGCAGTTCCCTAGCGGGGGCTAGCACAGATACGCAGTATTTT; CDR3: CASSSLAGASTDTQYF
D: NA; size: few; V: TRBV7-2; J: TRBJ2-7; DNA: TGTGCCAGCAGCTTAGTTCGAGCACCAGAGCAGTACTTC; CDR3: CASSLVRAPEQYF
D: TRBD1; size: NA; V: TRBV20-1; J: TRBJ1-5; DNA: TGCAGTGCTAGAGTGGGACAGGGAGAGTATCAGCCCCAGCATTTT; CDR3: CSARVGQGEYQPQHF
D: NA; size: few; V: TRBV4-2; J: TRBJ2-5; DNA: TGTGCCAGCAGCCAAGATCAAGAGGGGGGGAGAGAGACCCAGTACTTC; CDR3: CASSQDQEGGRETQYF
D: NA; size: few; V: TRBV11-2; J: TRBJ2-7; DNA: TGTGCCAGCAGCTTAGATCACAGCAGGGCCTACGAGCAGTACTTC; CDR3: CASSLDHSRAYEQYF
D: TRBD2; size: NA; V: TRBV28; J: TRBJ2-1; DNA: TGTGCCAGCAGTTTCGGGACTAGAAGGATGGGTGAGCAGTTCTTC; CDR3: CASSFGTRRMGEQFF
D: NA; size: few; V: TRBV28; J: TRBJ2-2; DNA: TGTGCCAGTTTCGCCTTGGCCGGGGAGCTGTTTTTT; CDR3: CASFALAGELFF
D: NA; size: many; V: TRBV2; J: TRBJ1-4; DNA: TGTGCCAGCAGTGAGCGGGGACGGCAGGGGGAAAAACTGTTTTTT; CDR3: CASSERGRQGEKLFF
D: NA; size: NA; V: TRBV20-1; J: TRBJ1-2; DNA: TGCAGTGCCCCACCCAGGGACCCCAGAGATGGCTACACCTTC; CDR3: CSAPPRDPRDGYTF
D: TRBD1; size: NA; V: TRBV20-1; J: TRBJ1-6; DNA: TGCAGTGCTAGAGATCCCCTGACAGGGAGGGATTCACCCCTCCACTTT; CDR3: CSARDPLTGRDSPLHF
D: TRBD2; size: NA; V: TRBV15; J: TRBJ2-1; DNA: TGTGCCACCAGCAGATGGAGGGGACTAGACAACAATGAGCAGTTCTTC; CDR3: CATSRWRGLDNNEQFF
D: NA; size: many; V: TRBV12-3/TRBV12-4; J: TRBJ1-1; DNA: TGTGCCAGCACCCAGGATAGGGAAGCTTTCTTT; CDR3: CASTQDREAFF
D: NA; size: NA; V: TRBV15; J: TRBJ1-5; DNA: TGTGCCACCAGCAGAGAACAGGGCCCTAGCAGTCAGCCCCAGCATTTT; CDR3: CATSREQGPSSQPQHF
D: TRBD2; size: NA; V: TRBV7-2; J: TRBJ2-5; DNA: TGTGCCAGCAGCCAAAACACGGGAGGGGGTTGGGAGACCCAGTACTTC; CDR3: CASSQNTGGGWETQYF
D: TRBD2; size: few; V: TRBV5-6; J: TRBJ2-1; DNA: TGTGCCAGCAGTAATCCGGGACTAGCGGACAATGAGCAGTTCTTC; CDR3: CASSNPGLADNEQFF
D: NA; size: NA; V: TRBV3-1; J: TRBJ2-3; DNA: TGTGCCAGCAGGAGGGACCTCGGTACGCAGTATTTT; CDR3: CASRRDLGTQYF
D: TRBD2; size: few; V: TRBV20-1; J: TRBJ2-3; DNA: TGCAGTGCTACTACATCTAGCGGGAGTTTCTCAGATACGCAGTATTTT; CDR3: CSATTSSGSFSDTQYF
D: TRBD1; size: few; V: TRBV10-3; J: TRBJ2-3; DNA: TGTGCCATCAGTGACCCGACAGGGGTTTTTCAAGATACGCAGTATTTT; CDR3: CAISDPTGVFQDTQYF
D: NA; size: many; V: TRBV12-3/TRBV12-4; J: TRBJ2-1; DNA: TGTGCCAGCAGACCCCCCTTCCAAGAGCAGTTCTTC; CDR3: CASRPPFQEQFF
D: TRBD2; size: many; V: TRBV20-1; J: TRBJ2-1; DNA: TGCAGTGCTAAAAAAACCCAGCGGGGATACAATGAGCAGTTCTTC; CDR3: CSAKKTQRGYNEQFF